The 13 T cell receptor beta chains presented below share a single source sample, sequenced in a study of T cell repertoires in cytomegalovirus infection (dated by TCRdb to between 2018 and 2021). The treatment or condition tag for this specimen amounts to: in vitro stimulation with specific CMV peptide epitopes to enrich CMV-specific T cells. The run used an Illumina HiSeq 1500. TCRdb reprocessing: public reads trimmed at Q25 with fastp, clones called with MiXCR, in-frame beta chains kept. Rows are unified per CDR3 protein, each entry keeping the most common DNA and genes. The sample records around 710,000 distinct CDR3 sequences, about 28% of which are singletons. The top ten constitute about 12% of the sample. Antigens for these TCRs are unknown. The sequencing used cultured CD8+ T cells from PBMCs, collected from culture after CMV antigen stimulation. All receptors come from a human donor in good health (CMV status not recorded). Some clones in this sample may be carry-over from other donors' samples.

This clonotype was seen a handful of times. This chain connects TRBV27 to TRBJ1-1; D might be TRBD1 (5 bases). The CDR3 has 16 residues. Looked up from germline, CDR1 is MNHEY and CDR2 is SMNVEV (reference sequence). V lost 2 bases and J 5 bases, leaving 18 bases between the germline ends. In nucleotides, the CDR3 is TGTGCCAGCAGTTTAGGGGCGACGGACTTTGGGACTGAAGCTTTCTTT. Protein: CASSLGATDFGTEAFF.

The rearrangement joins TRBV15 to TRBJ2-1; D possibly corresponds to TRBD2 (7 bases). Between the trimmed V and J ends, which lost 8 bases and 8 bases, there was a span of 13 bases. The CDR3 extends over 12 amino acids. Germline V lookup: CDR1 LNHNV, CDR2 YYDKDF (reference sequence). In DNA form, the CDR3 reads TGTGCCACCGGCGGGGGCGGGTATGAGCAGTTCTTC. Residues: CATGGGGYEQFF.

The chain combines TRBV7-9 with TRBJ2-7, with 7 bases aligning to TRBD1. The germline gives CDR1 SEHNR, CDR2 FQNEAQ (reference sequence). CDR3 size: 13 residues. Germline trimming cut 5 bases from V and 4 bases from J; bases unmatched to any gene: 5. For the CDR3, the DNA is TGTGCCAGCAGCCCGACAGGGTATTACGAGCAGTACGTC. This sequence encodes CASSPTGYYEQYV.

This clonotype was seen a few times. V usage is TRBV27 and J usage is TRBJ2-1; D ambiguous. Trimming stripped 11 bases from V and 0 bases from J, with 11 bases between. The V gene's germline CDR1 is MNHEY and CDR2 SMNVEV (reference sequence). The CDR3 spans 13 residues. The chain's CDR3 is CACSMSSYNEQFF. The CDR3 DNA sequence: TGTGCCTGTTCGATGAGCTCCTACAATGAGCAGTTCTTC.

V usage is TRBV7-9 and J usage is TRBJ2-1; the D gene is possibly TRBD1 (6 bases). The CDR3 is 16 residues long. Between the trimmed V and J ends, which lost 1 base and 1 base, there was a span of 11 bases. Germline CDR1 is SEHNR and CDR2 is FQNEAQ (reference sequence). The CDR3 sequence: CASSLGRRGSYNEQFF. CDR3 in DNA: TGTGCCAGCAGCTTAGGGCGCAGGGGTTCCTACAATGAGCAGTTCTTC.

This clonotype was detected a few times. The rearrangement links TRBV7-8 to TRBJ2-5; D gene unclear. CDR1 and CDR2 from the germline V gene are SGHVS and FQNEAQ. Trimming removed 2 bases at V and 2 bases at J, with 21 bases between. CDR3 length: 18 amino acids. For the CDR3, the DNA is TGTGCCAGCAGCTTAACGGGCTCCGCCTTAATTTTACAAGAGACCCAGTACTTC. Amino acid sequence: CASSLTGSALILQETQYF.

This clonotype was seen a few times. This chain connects TRBV28 to TRBJ2-5; 12 bases are a match to TRBD2. V was pared by 4 bases and J by 5 bases, with 11 bases of the junction left unmatched. This CDR3 comprises 17 residues. Per the germline V gene, CDR1 is MDHEN and CDR2 is SYDVKM. CDR3 amino acids: CASSSRTSGDMTETQYF. The CDR3 bases are TGTGCCAGCAGTTCCCGGACTAGCGGGGATATGACGGAGACCCAGTACTTC. Full variable domain (rest looked up from reference TRBV28 and TRBJ2-5): DVKVTQSSRYLVKRTGEKVFLECVQDMDHENMFWYRQDPGLGLRLIYFSYDVKMKEKGDIPEGYSVSREKKERFSLILESASTNQTSMYLCASSSRTSGDMTETQYFGPGTRLLVL.

On this clonotype: This clone may be a read error of a much larger clone one base away. The chain combines TRBV7-2 with TRBJ1-1; the D is unclear. V dropped 7 bases and J dropped 4 bases, with 22 bases sitting between them. This CDR3 comprises 16 residues. The germline gives CDR1 SGHTA, CDR2 FQGNSA. CDR3 loop: CASIFDRREGSTEAFF. CDR3 DNA: TGTGCCAGCATCTTCGACCGACGGGAAGGGAGCACTGAAGCTTTCTTT.

This clonotype showed up just a few times. V usage is TRBV6-5 and J usage is TRBJ2-5; D is possibly TRBD1 (6 bases). This CDR3 spans 15 amino acids. Trimming removed 6 bases at V and 2 bases at J, with 16 bases between. Germline loops: CDR1 MNHEY, CDR2 SVGAGI. The CDR3 loop is CASSLTGWGQETQYF. The CDR3 DNA sequence: TGTGCCAGCAGCCTAACAGGGTGGGGGCAAGAGACCCAGTACTTC.

V usage is TRBV28 and J usage is TRBJ2-3; no reliable D call. Looked up from germline, CDR1 is MDHEN and CDR2 is SYDVKM. Trimming pared 3 bases from V and 0 bases from J, leaving 16 bases between. There are 17 residues in the CDR3. The DNA for the CDR3 is TGTGCCAGCAGTTTCTACAAAGGAGAAACTAGCACAGATACGCAGTATTTT. This codes for CASSFYKGETSTDTQYF.

This chain connects TRBV4-3 to TRBJ2-1; 15 positions match TRBD2. J gave up 1 base and V 0 bases, and 7 bases lay outside the gene matches. Germline loops: CDR1 LGHNA, CDR2 YSLEER. The CDR3 runs 20 residues. The CDR3 sequence: CASSQDWGLAGGLSYNEQFF. CDR3 DNA sequence: TGCGCCAGCAGCCAAGATTGGGGACTAGCGGGGGGACTATCCTACAATGAGCAGTTCTTC.

The CDR3 protein is CASRGVMGPQPPYPEHSNYGYTF. Written as DNA, the CDR3 is TGCGCCAGCAGGGGAGTGATGGGACCACAGCCACCCTACCCCGAACACTCTAACTATGGCTACACCTTC. The chain links TRBV10-2 to TRBJ1-2; D may be TRBD1 (5 bases). CDR1 is WSHSY and CDR2 is SAAADI in the germline V gene. The ends were cut back, 6 bases at V and 0 bases at J, with 38 bases in the middle. The CDR3 sequence is 23 residues long.

The gene calls are TRBV6-6 and TRBJ2-2; tentative D call: TRBD1 (6 bases). V was trimmed by 2 bases and J by 0 bases, leaving 10 bases between them. The CDR3 has 16 residues. From germline, CDR1 is MNHNY and CDR2 SVGAGI (reference sequence). DNA for the CDR3: TGTGCCAGCAGTTACCCCGGACAGACGAACACCGGGGAGCTGTTTTTT. Amino acids: CASSYPGQTNTGELFF.